The 9 T cell receptor beta chains in this list originate from one sample, sequenced in a study of graft-versus-host responses after intestinal transplantation. TCRdb's table, derived via immunoSEQ multiplex PCR, lists solely in-frame clones and lacks some. The repertoire consists of more than 90,000 clones, with 90% to 95% occurring once and the leading ten covering 1% to 1.5%. No antigen is known for these receptors. The starting material was unstimulated CD8+ T cells sorted from spleen or lymph node cells, obtained before transplant. These TCRs come from a human donor who was the organ donor for an intestinal transplant.

This chain connects TRBV4-1 to TRBJ2-1, with D possibly matching TRBD1 (5 bases). The CDR3 covers 15 residues. The V and J ends lost 1 base and 9 bases respectively, with 16 bases between them. Germline lookup yields CDR1 MGHRA and CDR2 YSYEKL. The CDR3 spells CASSQVIRAGIEQFF. CDR3 nucleotides: TGCGCCAGCAGCCAAGTAATCAGGGCAGGAATTGAGCAGTTCTTC.

In nucleotides, the CDR3 is TGCGCCAGCAGCCAAGCGGCGGGGAGGAACACCGGGGAGCTGTTTTTT. Protein product: CASSQAAGRNTGELFF. The chain combines TRBV4-1 with TRBJ2-2, with D perhaps matching TRBD2 (6 bases). CDR3 size: 16 residues. V lost 1 base and J lost 1, with 10 bases in between. Germline assignment: CDR1 MGHRA and CDR2 YSYEKL.

This sequence joins TRBV7-2 and TRBJ1-1; D gene unclear. The V end lost 3 bases, the J end lost 3 bases, and 8 bases lay between the germline ends. CDR3 length: 13 amino acids. Germline CDR1 SGHTA, CDR2 FQGNSA. The CDR3 protein is CASSFPMDTEAFF. The CDR3 DNA reads as TGTGCCAGCAGCTTCCCCATGGACACTGAAGCTTTCTTT. Drawing the rest from reference TRBV7-2 and TRBJ1-1, the complete variable domain is GAGVSQSPSNKVTEKGKDVELRCDPISGHTALYWYRQSLGQGLEFLIYFQGNSAPDKSGLPSDRFSAERTGGSVSTLTIQRTQQEDSAVYLCASSFPMDTEAFFGQGTRLTVV.

This clone appeared once. The rearrangement uses TRBV7-2 and TRBJ2-3; D unclear. The germline V gene encodes CDR1 SGHTA and CDR2 FQGNSA. V gave up 1 base and J gave up 2 bases, with 13 bases separating them. This CDR3 has 16 amino acids. CDR3 protein: CASSLVPGSSTDTQYF. The DNA for the CDR3 is TGTGCCAGCAGCTTAGTGCCCGGATCATCCACAGATACGCAGTATTTT.

The chain couples TRBV6-5 to TRBJ1-4; D call uncertain. There are 13 residues in the CDR3. V was pared by 2 bases and J by 10 bases, with 11 bases between. Germline V gene data show CDR1 as MNHEY and CDR2 as SVGAGI. CDR3 DNA sequence: TGTGCCAGCAGTTACGTCCGGGGTCGAAAACTGTTTTTT. As protein: CASSYVRGRKLFF.

The chain carries TRBV28 and TRBJ2-7; D perhaps matches TRBD1 (5 bases). With 6 bases removed from V and 6 bases from J, the gap between germline ends came to 12 bases. This CDR3 spans 12 amino acids. The germline V gene encodes CDR1 MDHEN and CDR2 SYDVKM. CDR3 amino acids: CASRQGPSEQYF. CDR3 nucleotide sequence: TGTGCCAGCAGGCAGGGTCCGAGCGAGCAGTACTTC.

The genes are TRBV30 and TRBJ2-7; the D is unclear. CDR1 and CDR2 from the germline V gene are GTSNPN and SVGIG (reference sequence). CDR3 length: 12 residues. Trimming pared 1 base from V and 3 bases from J, leaving 7 bases between. The CDR3 nucleotides are TGTGCCTGGAGTGCCAAGGGCTACGAGCAGTACTTC. Its translation: CAWSAKGYEQYF.

V usage is TRBV6-1 and J usage is TRBJ1-2, with a possible D match to TRBD1 (6 bases). The length of the CDR3 is 12 residues. Germline V gene data show CDR1 as MNHNS and CDR2 as SASEGT. The V gene lost 7 bases and the J gene lost 3 bases, with 9 bases spanning the gap. The CDR3 reads CASTGQYYGYTF. CDR3 in DNA: TGTGCCAGCACCGGACAGTACTATGGCTACACCTTC.

About this clone: The junction departs from the called germline gene at one end, perhaps through a read error. V is TRBV4-1 and J is TRBJ2-2, with 9 nucleotides matching TRBD2. The V gene's germline CDR1 is MGHRA and CDR2 YSYEKL. The CDR3 sequence is 16 residues long. The CDR3 spells CANSQVASGIGGELFF. The DNA for the CDR3 is TGCGCCAACAGCCAAGTCGCTAGCGGGATTGGCGGGGAGCTGTTTTTT.